This T cell receptor beta chain was found in a study of control samples from healthy donors and cancer patients. CDR1 and CDR2 (germline): LNHDA, SQIVND (reference sequence). J lost 9 bases, V lost 7 bases, and 17 bases had no gene match. CDR3 length: 16 residues. Method: immunoSEQ multiplex PCR; TCRdb's copy keeps in-frame clones and lacks some. The table has about 180,000 clones, about 90% seen once. The specimen sequenced was blood. This chain joins TRBV19 and TRBJ2-1; 8 bases match TRBD1. This clonotype was sampled from a woman aged 50 to 60 in good health. DNA for the CDR3: TGTGCCAGTAATCCGACAGGGGAAACTAATTCGCGTGAGCAGTTCTTC. Encoded protein: CASNPTGETNSREQFF.